This T cell receptor beta chain was obtained from a study of cytomegalovirus exposure and HLA in healthy donors (dated 2017 in TCRdb). Context from the whole study: In an earlier analysis of under 600 of the donors, roughly 300 Gb of sequence data and 120 million or so unique TCR beta sequences from roughly 200 million T cells were reported. To predict cytomegalovirus infection status, the study brought together high-throughput TCR immunosequencing, statistical association of individual TCRs with disease status, and machine learning. To decide whether each TCR beta V gene segment behaved as functional or pseudogenic, an earlier analysis of some 600 of the donors relied on high-throughput TCR beta sequencing. All discovery cohort repertoires had been generated on a single sequencing platform. Alongside the repertoire data, information on donor age, sex, ethnicity and CMV serostatus was compiled. A later analysis re-examined previously published TCR beta repertoires from roughly 720 donors and added high-resolution HLA genotyping to investigate patterns of TCR occurrence. In a later genetic analysis, genome-wide SNP genotypes for about 65% of the 666 donors were used, and that subset was treated as a discovery cohort. In the later analysis, no new phenotypic data were used to find candidate immune exposures; instead, reliance was placed on TCR beta sequences and their occurrence across donors. Typing coverage differed by locus: A, B, C, DRB1 and DQB1 were typed in about 620-640 donors, DQA1 in 500 to 550, DPA1 in 600 to 610, and DPB1 in roughly 450. Using immunosequencing, the study profiled T cell repertoires from 666 subjects and related those repertoires to cytomegalovirus serostatus. Both class I and class II loci were covered by HLA typing, at four-digit resolution. Four to six DR-DQ haplotypes were handled as single units for association and clustering, since linkage in the cohort was strong. Among about 400 genotyped donors of the cohort, an average of approximately 200,000 unique TCR beta nucleotide sequences was sequenced per donor, of which about 18% were non-productive. The aim of the study was to test whether cataloging public T cell receptors could identify signatures of past pathogen exposure. Among the 398 genotyped donors, around 81% belonged to the genetic ancestry cluster associated with self-reported Caucasian donors. In addition to the first cohort of around 670 subjects, a separate validation cohort of 120 different subjects was used. Approximately 300 gigabases of sequencing data and approximately 84 million unique TCR sequences were included in an early release covering under 650 HLA-typed donors.

V sheds 8 bases and J sheds 1 base, leaving 11 bases between their ends. CDR1 LNHDA and CDR2 SQIVND were looked up in the germline V gene (reference sequence). From its cysteine to its phenylalanine, the CDR3 spans 13 amino acids. The DNA shown is the 39-base CDR3, in frame from base 1. What the study reported, not specific to this receptor: In a later genetic analysis, a missense DCLRE1C variant was associated with V-gene and J-gene trimming of TCR beta chains, and the association was replicated in an independent cohort. Because some donors lacked HLA typing at each locus, the association tests relied only on the typed subset. CMV serostatus was the only immune exposure information available for the cohort. In both the original and validation cohorts, the classifier was reported to diagnose cytomegalovirus status with high specificity and sensitivity. According to the authors, the approach could potentially be generalized to other disease states and immunological phenotypes. Three of the identified cytomegalovirus-associated TCR beta chains were confirmed in vitro to be specific for cytomegalovirus antigens. Correlated functional status among segregating V segments might be attributable to linkage disequilibrium, but an unknown experimental factor could not be ruled out. Some IMGT-functional V segments, including TRBV6-2 and TRBV6-3, could not be distinguished by the 87-base-pair reads and were therefore excluded. A group of highly shared sequence variants was considered likely to be a technical artifact of the sequencing pipeline. In a later analysis, HLA-associated TCR beta chains showed more clonal expansion and lower generation probabilities than non-associated chains that were equally common. When HLA alleles, especially DR and DQ, strongly co-occurred, attributing TCR associations to individual alleles was difficult. Roughly uniform sequencing depth across donors was assumed in presence/absence analyses, although this assumption may not hold. In an earlier analysis of fewer than 750 of the donors, most TCR beta V segments were observed in productive rearrangements about 87% or about 30% of the time, broadly matching IMGT annotations. According to a later analysis, TCR association rates differed among HLA loci, with DRB1 alleles showing the most associated TCRs and HLA-C alleles showing the fewest. While some public TCRs were present in many individuals, most TCR sequences turned up only very rarely across donors. A further reported finding was that TCR beta sequences accurately predicted the HLA-A and HLA-B alleles for most subjects in the first cohort. According to a later analysis, most CMV-associated TCR beta chains appeared to be HLA-restricted, and the HLA associations seemed to be driven largely by CMV exposure. Several of the top co-occurrence clusters appeared to be linked to parvovirus B19, influenza, CMV and Epstein-Barr virus, according to a later analysis. Only TCR beta chains were sequenced in this cohort, and the absence of alpha or paired-chain data limited detectable features. Specific HLA alleles were associated with roughly 16,000 TCR beta sequences at a false discovery rate of 0.05 in a later analysis. A later genetic analysis reported fewer N-insertions in productive TCRs among donors in an Asian-associated ancestry cluster than the roughly 700-donor mean. The study gave a list of over 150 TCR beta chains associated with cytomegalovirus. Seventeen rarely observed V segments, including chromosome 9 orphons, were excluded from the earlier analysis of approximately 600 of the donors because counts were too low.

The library came from the immunoSEQ multiplex PCR assay. The multiplex PCR relied on a mix of 60 forward primers for TCR Vbeta segments and 13 reverse primers for TCR Jbeta segments. The CDR3 region of rearranged TCR beta genes was amplified from genomic DNA by a multiplex PCR assay. The amplified TCR beta libraries were sequenced on the Illumina HiSeq System as 87-base-pair reads. As for the authors' bioinformatics: A later analysis tallied tens of millions of unique TCR beta chains across the 666 repertoires, and roughly 11 million of those chains were shared by two or more donors. A nearest-neighbor algorithm error-corrected the raw reads and collapsed the reads into unique sequences, merging closely related sequences to remove PCR and sequencing errors. Alignment of CDR3 sequences to IMGT reference sequences was used to assign V, D and J gene segments. Each retained sequence needed at least a six-nucleotide match to both a V gene segment and a J gene segment. Rearrangements were called productive when the CDR3 lacked stop codons and stayed in frame with V and J; all others were non-productive. CDR3 was defined by IMGT convention, running from the second conserved V-encoded cysteine to the conserved J-encoded phenylalanine. Sequences without an unambiguous match to a single V gene segment were excluded from the earlier analysis of a few hundred of the donors. An earlier analysis of fewer than 650 of the donors classified V segments as functional when productive rearrangements were above 56.7% and as segregating when the standard deviation between donors was above 5%. To diagnose cytomegalovirus status from the catalog of TCR beta chain sequences, a statistical classification framework was built. In a later analysis, V and J genes were assigned by comparing TCR nucleotide sequences against IMGT/GENE-DB human TR gene sequences. The TCRdist pipeline was used in a later analysis to assign CDR3 sequences and most-parsimonious VDJ recombination scenarios. In a later analysis, each TCR beta chain was defined by its CDR3 amino acid sequence together with its V-gene family, and reads without a unique V-gene family were excluded. In a later analysis, around 600 highly shared, low-generation-probability nucleotide sequences were removed to address suspected cross-contamination and a sequencing artifact. For each public chain, a later analysis derived a clonal expansion index from normalized ranks of inferred template counts within each repertoire. A later analysis computed generation probabilities with a VDJ recombination model fitted to out-of-frame rearrangements, and checked the results against IGoR. Hypergeometric tests were used in a later analysis to score TCR-TCR, TCR-HLA and TCR-CMV co-occurrence, with a repertoire-size bias correction applied to the TCR pairs. A later analysis estimated false discovery rates by permuting HLA or CMV assignments 20 times. In a later analysis, co-occurring TCRs were grouped with DBSCAN, and TCRdist sequence similarity was added when clustering was performed within HLA-allele-positive subsets. For co-occurrence clustering, repertoires with fewer than 30,000 or more than 120,000 public chains were excluded, along with roughly 5 repertoires with anomalous nucleotide sharing. As stored in TCRdb, this immuneACCESS dataset retains in-frame rearrangements with V and J assigned. A fraction of the clones does not appear; measured against another copy, unresolved V genes explain less than half of the discrepancy, and the remainder lacks a known reason. V, J and clone size were drawn from that table, and D and trimming were deduced from the DNA. The data table for this sample lists some 52,000 clones. The ten most abundant clones make up over 9% of the sample.

In total, roughly 710 healthy bone marrow donors made up the cohort. At the time of sampling, every cohort member was nominally healthy, though immune exposures that went unrecorded were likely present. The donor tested CMV seropositive and was one of the 289 seropositive cohort members. Every donor gave a peripheral blood sample, and the peripheral blood mononuclear cells from that sample were used for TCR beta sequencing. The Qiagen DNeasy Blood Extraction Kit was used to extract genomic DNA from the blood cell samples. As concerns this clone: It has no known antigen specificity.

Recombination joined TRBV19 with TRBJ1-1; the D gene identity is not certain. This receptor was identified in a woman aged 60-70 years in good health and CMV-seropositive. Sequencing was done on a sample of PBMCs. The CDR3 region has the sequence CASHLGRNTEAFF. The nucleotide sequence reads as follows: TGTGCCAGTCACCTCGGGAGGAACACTGAAGCTTTCTTT.